These 8 T cell receptor beta chains originate from one sample sequenced in a study of memory CD4+ T cells and cytomegalovirus serostatus (dated by TCRdb to between 2018 and 2021). Library preparation was by the immunoSEQ multiplex PCR assay. As stored in TCRdb, this immuneACCESS dataset retains in-frame rearrangements with V and J assigned. A fraction of the clones does not appear; measured against another copy, unresolved V genes explain less than half of the discrepancy, and the remainder lacks a known reason. The sample table shows roughly 28,000 clones, and about 81% are seen once. The ten largest make up around 0.63% of the sample. A FACSAria II was used to sort memory CD4+ T cells, defined as single viable CD3+CD4+CD8-CD45RO+ cells. The source material was memory CD4+ T cells from blood. Every receptor here comes from an adult in good health and CMV-seronegative.

This chain joins TRBV11-2 and TRBJ1-5, with D unresolved. Germline CDR1 is SGHAT and CDR2 is FQNNGV. The CDR3 runs 15 residues. V was clipped by 1 base and J by 7 bases, with 14 bases between them. For the CDR3, the DNA is TGTGCCAGCAGCTTAGCAGGTGCGGGAAGGCAGCCCCAGCATTTT. Amino acid sequence: CASSLAGAGRQPQHF.

This clone was observed a few times. The chain couples TRBV5-6 to TRBJ2-5; D gene unclear. The CDR3 covers 13 residues. V gave up 4 bases and J gave up 0 bases, with 7 bases separating them. CDR1 SGHDT and CDR2 YYEEEE come from the germline V gene. In nucleotides, the CDR3 is TGTGCCAGCAGCAATACATACCAAGAGACCCAGTACTTC. It specifies CASSNTYQETQYF.

This clone was detected only a few times. The rearrangement uses TRBV30 and TRBJ1-5; D is uncertain. The CDR3 is 15 amino acids. Trimming removed 0 bases from V and 0 bases from J, with 9 bases in between. Germline V gene lookup returns CDR1 GTSNPN and CDR2 SVGIG (reference sequence). CDR3 region: CAWSVRGNSNQPQHF. The CDR3 nucleotides are TGTGCCTGGAGTGTACGGGGTAATAGCAATCAGCCCCAGCATTTT.

J is TRBJ2-3 and V is TRBV7-8; 10 nucleotides line up with TRBD2. Germline V gene data show CDR1 as SGHVS and CDR2 as FQNEAQ. The CDR3 contains 14 residues. Trimming cost V 5 bases and J 10 bases; bases outside gene matches: 9. Here the CDR3 reads CASSPGLAELAQYF. The DNA of the CDR3 is TGTGCCAGCAGCCCAGGACTAGCGGAGCTGGCGCAGTATTTT.

The chain uses TRBV27 and TRBJ1-2, with D perhaps TRBD1 (6 bases). This CDR3 comprises 16 residues. Deletions cut 1 base from V and 4 bases from J, with 16 bases between. CDR1 is MNHEY and CDR2 is SMNVEV in the germline V gene (reference sequence). For the CDR3, the DNA is TGTGCCAGCAGTTTATTCCCGGCAGGGGAAGGCTATGGCTACACCTTC. Encoded protein: CASSLFPAGEGYGYTF.

The chain employs TRBV6-5 and TRBJ2-7; D is possibly TRBD1 (5 bases). Germline CDR1 is MNHEY and CDR2 is SVGAGI. The CDR3 has 14 residues. V lost 3 bases and J lost 4, with 13 bases in between. CDR3 bases: TGTGCCAGCAGTTATTCATATCAGGGTTACGAGCAGTACTTC. It is translated as CASSYSYQGYEQYF.

The gene calls are TRBV29-1 and TRBJ1-2; D remains unclear. V shed 3 bases and J shed 6 bases, with 8 bases lying between them. Germline values: CDR1 SQVTM, CDR2 ANQGSEA. CDR3 length equals 11 residues. CDR3 residues: CSVDLLDGYTF. In nucleotides, the CDR3 is TGCAGCGTTGACTTATTAGATGGCTACACCTTC.

V usage is TRBV10-3 and J usage is TRBJ2-5, with 11 bases lining up with TRBD2. Germline CDR1 ENHRY, CDR2 SYGVKD. The ends lost 6 bases at V and 3 bases at J; junction bases unmatched: 9. The CDR3 runs 16 residues. The DNA for the CDR3 is TGTGCCATCAGGGGCACTAGCGGGGGTACGAAAGAGACCCAGTACTTC. Translating it yields CAIRGTSGGTKETQYF.